These T cell receptor beta chains were read from a single sample in a study of blood T cell repertoires in COVID-19. Libraries were prepared by immunoSEQ multiplex PCR; TCRdb keeps only in-frame clonotypes and omits some of them. The profile shows about 170,000 clones, around three quarters of them singletons. The source material was PBMCs or T cells enriched from blood (not recorded which). The receptors shown here come from a woman in her 70s in a cohort exposed to, infected with or recovered from COVID-19 (not recorded which). Both conserved end residues are part of each CDR3. D genes are given only for firm matches. Clone size is shown for a subset of rows, as once, few, many or a class of expanded clone.

TRBV4-2	TRBJ2-1	NA	TRBD2	CASSPLGIGLAGADEQFF	TGTGCCAGCAGCCCCCTAGGAATTGGACTAGCGGGAGCCGATGAGCAGTTCTTC
TRBV7-2	TRBJ2-3	once	TRBD1	CAVSRGQGTDTQYF	TGTGCCGTTAGCCGGGGACAGGGCACAGATACGCAGTATTTT
TRBV28	TRBJ2-7	few	TRBD1	CASSSPAQGAGEQYF	TGTGCCAGCAGTTCCCCGGCACAGGGGGCAGGTGAGCAGTACTTC
TRBV11-1	TRBJ1-1	NA	NA	CASSYGEGPSAEAFF	TGTGCCAGCAGCTATGGGGAGGGGCCCTCAGCTGAAGCTTTCTTT
TRBV4-1	TRBJ1-4	NA	TRBD1	CASRLQGGANEKLFF	TGCGCCAGCAGGCTACAGGGGGGAGCTAATGAAAAACTGTTTTTT
TRBV19	TRBJ2-3	NA	NA	CASSTGGGPDTQYF	TGTGCCAGTAGTACCGGAGGGGGCCCAGATACGCAGTATTTT
TRBV2	TRBJ1-5	NA	NA	CASSGTNSNQPQHF	TGTGCCAGCAGCGGGACAAATAGCAATCAGCCCCAGCATTTT
TRBV7-2	TRBJ2-1	NA	TRBD2	CASSLLAGGGEQFF	TGTGCCAGCAGCTTACTAGCGGGAGGTGGGGAGCAGTTCTTC
TRBV6-5	TRBJ1-2	NA	TRBD1	CASSRDRGGYGYTF	TGTGCCAGCAGTAGGGACAGGGGAGGCTATGGCTACACCTTC
TRBV19	TRBJ1-6	NA	NA	CAAGKTLNSPLHF	TGTGCCGCCGGGAAGACCCTTAATTCACCCCTCCACTTT
TRBV7-9	TRBJ2-2	NA	NA	CASSFSRGRGANTGELFF	TGTGCCAGCAGCTTCAGTCGGGGGAGAGGGGCGAACACCGGGGAGCTGTTTTTT
TRBV6-5	TRBJ2-5	NA	NA	CASSQRGSQETQYF	TGTGCCAGCAGCCAAAGGGGTAGTCAAGAGACCCAGTACTTC
TRBV6-5	TRBJ1-1	NA	TRBD1	CASRNNRGTEAFF	TGTGCCAGCAGAAATAACAGGGGCACTGAAGCTTTCTTT
TRBV29-1	TRBJ2-1	NA	TRBD2	CSVLLAGSYNEQFF	TGCAGCGTACTATTAGCGGGAAGTTACAATGAGCAGTTCTTC
TRBV18	TRBJ2-1	NA	NA	CASSPSRGGGDEQFF	TGTGCCAGCTCACCCTCCCGTGGAGGGGGGGATGAGCAGTTCTTC
TRBV18	TRBJ2-5	NA	NA	CASSTGYRETQYF	TGTGCCAGCTCAACAGGGTATCGAGAGACCCAGTACTTC
TRBV7-7	TRBJ2-5	NA	TRBD2	CASSLTGTSGETQYF	TGTGCTAGCAGCTTAACCGGGACTAGTGGGGAGACCCAGTACTTC
TRBV5-1	TRBJ1-1	NA	NA	CASSLAPGGARNTEAFF	TGCGCCAGCAGCTTGGCTCCCGGGGGGGCGAGGAACACTGAAGCTTTCTTT
TRBV27	TRBJ2-3	NA	TRBD2	CASSWRGSTDTQYF	TGTGCCAGCAGTTGGCGGGGGAGCACAGATACGCAGTATTTT
TRBV18	TRBJ2-1	once	NA	CASRGASQGYNEQFF	TGTGCCAGCCGCGGTGCGTCCCAGGGATACAATGAGCAGTTCTTC
TRBV4-1	TRBJ2-1	NA	NA	CASSQAGSHNEQFF	TGCGCCAGCAGCCAAGCGGGTTCTCACAATGAGCAGTTCTTC
TRBV18	TRBJ2-7	NA	TRBD1	CASSPSTGWSYEQYF	TGTGCCAGCTCACCATCGACAGGGTGGTCCTACGAGCAGTACTTC
TRBV3-1/TRBV3-2	TRBJ2-1	few	NA	CASSQGPAGLREQFF	TGTGCCAGCAGCCAAGGCCCAGCGGGTCTGCGGGAGCAGTTCTTC
TRBV27	TRBJ2-5	NA	NA	CASSLTGQLQETQYF	TGTGCCAGCAGTTTAACCGGACAGCTGCAAGAGACCCAGTACTTC
TRBV6-5	TRBJ2-3	NA	NA	CASSLQPTDTQYF	TGTGCCAGCAGCTTACAGCCGACAGATACGCAGTATTTT
TRBV9	TRBJ2-1	NA	NA	CASSVGGLTYNEQFF	TGTGCCAGCAGCGTAGGCGGTCTCACCTACAATGAGCAGTTCTTC
TRBV6-5	TRBJ2-7	NA	NA	CASSYGAGTSYKQYF	TGTGCCAGCAGTTACGGGGCGGGGACCTCCTACAAGCAGTACTTC
TRBV5-6	TRBJ2-2	NA	TRBD1	CASSSSAGTANLRTGELFF	TGTGCCAGCAGTTCCTCTGCCGGGACAGCAAACTTACGCACCGGGGAGCTGTTTTTT
TRBV3-1/TRBV3-2	TRBJ2-3	NA	NA	CASSQAGPRTDTQYF	TGTGCCAGCAGCCAAGCGGGTCCACGCACAGATACGCAGTATTTT
TRBV19	TRBJ2-3	NA	TRBD2	CASSIGTSPDTQYF	TGTGCCAGTAGTATCGGGACTAGCCCAGATACGCAGTATTTT
TRBV5-8	TRBJ2-4	NA	NA	CASSPTGQGNIQYF	TGTGCCAGCAGCCCGACAGGCCAGGGGAACATTCAGTACTTC
TRBV7-3	TRBJ2-5	NA	TRBD2	CASSPGTRRETQYF	TGTGCCAGCAGCCCCGGGACTAGGCGAGAGACCCAGTACTTC
TRBV9	TRBJ2-1	NA	TRBD2	CASSAHPGLAWLGQFF	TGTGCCAGCAGCGCACATCCGGGACTAGCGTGGTTGGGGCAGTTCTTC
TRBV28	TRBJ2-7	NA	NA	CASSLFMYQRGRVGYYEQYF	TGTGCCAGCAGTTTATTCATGTACCAACGAGGCAGGGTCGGTTACTACGAGCAGTACTTC
TRBV12-3/TRBV12-4	TRBJ1-4	NA	TRBD1	CASSYRGSEKLFF	TGTGCCAGCAGCTACAGGGGGTCAGAAAAACTGTTTTTT
TRBV4-3	TRBJ1-3	once	NA	CASSQDYWAASPADMQYF	TGCGCCAGCAGCCAAGATTATTGGGCAGCCTCCCCTGCTGATATGCAATATTTT
TRBV18	TRBJ1-2	NA	NA	CASSPQDSPYGYTF	TGTGCCAGCTCACCCCAAGACAGTCCGTATGGCTACACCTTC
TRBV5-1	TRBJ2-1	NA	NA	CASSPEGGSDEQFF	TGCGCCAGCAGCCCCGAAGGGGGATCGGATGAGCAGTTCTTC
TRBV7-2	TRBJ2-2	NA	TRBD2	CASSRGGTSGWTNTGELFF	TGTGCCAGCAGCCGGGGGGGGACTAGCGGGTGGACGAACACCGGGGAGCTGTTTTTT
TRBV19	TRBJ1-4	few	TRBD1	CASSTRGENEKLFF	TGTGCCAGTAGTACCAGGGGGGAGAATGAAAAACTGTTTTTT
TRBV10-1	TRBJ1-5	NA	TRBD1	CANTGQGNSNQPQHF	TGCGCCAACACGGGACAGGGAAATAGCAATCAGCCCCAGCATTTT
TRBV7-6	TRBJ2-1	NA	NA	CASSLGPRSVYNEQFF	TGTGCCAGCAGCTTAGGACCTAGATCCGTCTACAATGAGCAGTTCTTC
TRBV5-1	TRBJ2-6	NA	TRBD2	CASSLAGPSGANVLTF	TGCGCCAGCAGCTTAGCGGGACCCTCTGGGGCCAACGTCCTGACTTTC
TRBV18	TRBJ2-3	once	TRBD2	CASSLSGRADTQYF	TGTGCCAGCTCACTCAGCGGGAGGGCAGATACGCAGTATTTT
TRBV20-1	TRBJ2-7	NA	NA	CSASRGGPYEQYF	TGCAGTGCTAGTAGAGGGGGTCCCTACGAGCAGTACTTC
TRBV2	TRBJ1-1	NA	NA	CASSSQGNTEAFF	TGTGCCAGCAGTTCACAGGGGAACACTGAAGCTTTCTTT
TRBV7-9	TRBJ1-1	NA	NA	CASSLGATEAFF	TGTGCCAGCAGCTTAGGGGCCACTGAAGCTTTCTTT
TRBV24-1	TRBJ2-2	once	TRBD1	CATSDSGTAFANTGELFF	TGTGCCACCAGTGACTCAGGGACAGCCTTCGCGAACACCGGGGAGCTGTTTTTT